A single sample gave rise to the 9 T cell receptor beta chains below, sequenced in a study of blood T cell repertoires in COVID-19. Sequencing was performed with immunoSEQ multiplex PCR; in TCRdb, only in-frame clones are kept and a portion is missing. The table has about 240,000 clones, 83% seen once. Material for sequencing was PBMCs or T cells enriched from blood (not recorded which). The receptors were sampled from a woman aged 40 to 49 who had been exposed to COVID-19.

The J gene is TRBJ2-1, the V gene TRBV7-8, with D maybe TRBD2 (6 bases). CDR1 is SGHVS, CDR2 FQNEAQ, per germline. Trimming removed 5 bases at V and 5 bases at J, with 16 bases between. CDR3 length: 15 residues. In DNA, the CDR3 is TGTGCCAGCAGCAGTGTGGGGGGTCGAAACAATGAGCAGTTCTTC. Amino acid sequence: CASSSVGGRNNEQFF.

The rearrangement links TRBV18 to TRBJ2-7, with D perhaps matching TRBD1 (6 bases). The V and J ends lost 3 bases and 0 bases respectively, with 12 bases between them. From germline, CDR1 is KGHSH and CDR2 LQKENI. The length of the CDR3 is 15 residues. In nucleotides, the CDR3 is TGTGCCAGCTCACCGAGGACAGAAAACTCCTACGAGCAGTACTTC. Amino acid sequence: CASSPRTENSYEQYF.

The gene calls are TRBV5-4 and TRBJ2-7, with 9 nucleotides matching TRBD1. Germline trimming cut 1 base from V and 5 bases from J; bases unmatched to any gene: 1. Germline V gene lookup returns CDR1 SGHNT and CDR2 YYREEE (reference sequence). The CDR3 covers 13 residues. The CDR3 is CASSLTGGDEQYF. Here the CDR3 DNA reads TGTGCCAGCAGCTTGACAGGGGGCGACGAGCAGTACTTC.

This chain joins TRBV19 and TRBJ2-1, with a possible D match to TRBD2 (7 bases). CDR1 LNHDA and CDR2 SQIVND come from the germline V gene (reference sequence). V was cut by 5 bases and J by 3 bases, with 11 bases left in between. This CDR3 has 14 residues. In nucleotides, the CDR3 is TGTGCCAGTAGTCTCGGGGGGCGCTACAATGAGCAGTTCTTC. Protein sequence: CASSLGGRYNEQFF.

CDR3 sequence (DNA): TGTGCCAGCAGCTTACTAGCGGGGGCAACGGGTGAGCAGTTCTTC. Translating it yields CASSLLAGATGEQFF. J is TRBJ2-1 and V is TRBV7-2, with 10 bases lining up with TRBD2. V was clipped by 2 bases and J by 9 bases; unmatched bases: 7. Germline V CDR1 and CDR2: SGHTA, FQGNSA. The CDR3 runs to 15 residues.

The CDR3 sequence is CASSAQNTGELFF. Here the CDR3 DNA reads TGTGCCAGCAGTGCCCAGAACACCGGGGAGCTGTTTTTT. The rearrangement links TRBV2 to TRBJ2-2; the D is unclear. CDR1 and CDR2 from the germline V gene are SNHLY and FYNNEI. The V gene lost 4 bases and the J gene lost 1 base, with 4 bases spanning the gap. The CDR3 length is 13 residues.

V is TRBV6-2 or TRBV6-3 and J is TRBJ2-1; 9 bases are a match to TRBD2. CDR1 is MNHEY and CDR2 is SVGEGT in the germline V gene. The CDR3 is 16 residues long. J gave up 3 bases and V 2 bases, and 5 bases lay outside the gene matches. The CDR3 region has the DNA TGTGCCAGCAGTTACCAGCGGGGGGTCCGCTACAATGAGCAGTTCTTC. This sequence encodes CASSYQRGVRYNEQFF.

The J gene is TRBJ2-3, the V gene TRBV7-3; 9 nucleotides align to TRBD2. V shed 5 bases, J shed 3 bases, and the junction held 3 bases outside the gene matches. The CDR3 is made up of 14 amino acids. Germline V gene sequence: CDR1 SGHTA, CDR2 FQGTGA. DNA for the CDR3: TGTGCCAGCAGCCCCGGACTAGCGACAGATACGCAGTATTTT. Its translation is CASSPGLATDTQYF.

This clone was seen a single time. V gene TRBV28 combines with J gene TRBJ1-2; D perhaps matches TRBD1 (6 bases). Per germline, CDR1 MDHEN and CDR2 SYDVKM. The V end lost 4 bases, the J end lost 4 bases, and 13 bases lay between the germline ends. This CDR3 spans 14 amino acids. As DNA, the CDR3 is TGTGCCAGCAGTTCGACGGGGGGGCCCTATGGCTACACCTTC. As protein: CASSSTGGPYGYTF.